Included here is one TCR beta chain sequence, with context. cDNA prepared by RNA extraction and subsequent reverse transcription served as the template for sequencing. Data came from immunoSEQ multiplex PCR; TCRdb stores just in-frame clones and leaves some out. The table has some 96,000 clones, 60% to 65% seen once. The data belong to a study of CD8+ T cells in alopecia areata. Treatment indicated: oral pan-JAK inhibitor, 5-10 mg twice daily. V lost 6 bases and J 5 bases, leaving 23 bases between the germline ends. Germline CDR1 is SGHTA and CDR2 is FQGTGA. This CDR3 comprises 16 residues. The rearrangement links TRBV7-3 to TRBJ2-7, with D possibly being TRBD1 (6 bases). The TCR originated in a human donor with alopecia areata. Sequenced here: CD8+ T cells sorted from blood, sampled at week 4, from a patient treated with tofacitinib. CDR3 nucleotides: TGTGCCAGCAGTCTAGGGGCAGGGGCCCTTTACGACGAGCAGTACTTC. Encoded protein: CASSLGAGALYDEQYF.